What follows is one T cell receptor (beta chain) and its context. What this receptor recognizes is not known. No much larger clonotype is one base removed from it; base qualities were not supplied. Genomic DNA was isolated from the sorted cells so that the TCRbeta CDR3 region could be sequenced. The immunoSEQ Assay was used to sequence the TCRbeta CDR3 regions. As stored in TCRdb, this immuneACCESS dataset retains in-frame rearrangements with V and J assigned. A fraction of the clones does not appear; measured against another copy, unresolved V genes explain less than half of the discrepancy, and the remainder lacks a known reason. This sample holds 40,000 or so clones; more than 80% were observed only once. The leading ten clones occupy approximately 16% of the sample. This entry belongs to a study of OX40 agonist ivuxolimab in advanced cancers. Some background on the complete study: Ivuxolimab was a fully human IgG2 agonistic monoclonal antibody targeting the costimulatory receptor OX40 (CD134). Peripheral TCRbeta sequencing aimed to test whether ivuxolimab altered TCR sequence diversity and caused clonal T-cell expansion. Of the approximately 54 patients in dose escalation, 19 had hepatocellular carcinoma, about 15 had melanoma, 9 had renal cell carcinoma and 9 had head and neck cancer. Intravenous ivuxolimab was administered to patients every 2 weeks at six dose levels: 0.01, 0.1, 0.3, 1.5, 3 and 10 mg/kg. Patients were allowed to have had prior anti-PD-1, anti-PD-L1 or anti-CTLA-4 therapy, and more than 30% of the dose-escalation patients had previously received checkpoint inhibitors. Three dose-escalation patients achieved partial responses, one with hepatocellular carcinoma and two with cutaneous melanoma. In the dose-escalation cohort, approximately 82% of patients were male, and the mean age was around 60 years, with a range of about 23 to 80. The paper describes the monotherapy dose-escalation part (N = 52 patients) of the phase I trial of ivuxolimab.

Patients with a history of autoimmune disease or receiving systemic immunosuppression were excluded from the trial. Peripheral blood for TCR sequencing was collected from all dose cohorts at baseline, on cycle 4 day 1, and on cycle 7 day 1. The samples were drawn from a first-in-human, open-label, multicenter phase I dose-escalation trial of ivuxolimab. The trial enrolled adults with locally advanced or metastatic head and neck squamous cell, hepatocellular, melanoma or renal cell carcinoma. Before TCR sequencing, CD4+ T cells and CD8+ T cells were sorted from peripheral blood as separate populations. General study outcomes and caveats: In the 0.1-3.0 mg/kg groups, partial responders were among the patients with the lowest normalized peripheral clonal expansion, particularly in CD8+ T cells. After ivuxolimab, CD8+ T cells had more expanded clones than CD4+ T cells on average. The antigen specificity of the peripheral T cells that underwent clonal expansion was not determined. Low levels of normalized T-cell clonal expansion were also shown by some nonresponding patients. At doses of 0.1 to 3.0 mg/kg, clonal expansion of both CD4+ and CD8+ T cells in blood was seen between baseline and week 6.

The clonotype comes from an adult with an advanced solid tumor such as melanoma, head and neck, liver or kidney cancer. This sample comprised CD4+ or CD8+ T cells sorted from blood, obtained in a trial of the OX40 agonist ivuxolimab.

The bases read TGCGCCAGCAGCCAGAGGGAGCCGGGACAGGGGGCAGGCGAGCAGTACTTC. Its product reads: CASSQREPGQGAGEQYF. The chain uses TRBV4-1 and TRBJ2-7, with TRBD1 identical over 12 junction bases. Compared with germline, V lacks 3 bases and J lacks 6 bases; bases without a gene match: 12. CDR1 and CDR2 were assigned from the germline V gene as MGHRA and YSYEKL. Its CDR3 holds 17 amino acids, cysteine through phenylalanine. Kept here is only the CDR3 DNA, which spans 51 bases and is read in frame from base 1.